This entry features one T cell receptor beta chain sequence. The antigen is undetermined. The data were produced by immunoSEQ multiplex PCR, yet TCRdb's version contains in-frame clones alone and is incomplete. The sample shows over 200,000 clones, roughly 91% of them seen only once. Germline lookup yields CDR1 SGHDN and CDR2 FVKESK. Deletions cut 3 bases from V and 1 base from J, with 4 bases between. The length of the CDR3 is 12 residues. These data are taken from a study of cytomegalovirus exposure and HLA in healthy donors. Study results and caveats: Despite most TCR sequences being rare, some public TCRs occurred in many donors.

The specimen was PBMCs. V gene TRBV14 combines with J gene TRBJ2-7; no reliable D call. The origin of this receptor is a woman younger than 30 in good health and CMV-seropositive. CDR3 coding DNA: TGTGCCAGCAGCCAGACTTCCTACGAGCAGTACTTC. Translated: CASSQTSYEQYF.